This T cell receptor beta chain derives from a study of response to subunit inactivated influenza vaccine. This clonotype was detected a few times. TCRdb independently ran MiXCR on the RT-PCR reads; one entry per CDR3 protein. The data hold 650,000 to 800,000 distinct CDR3 sequences, with about a fifth observed a single time. The CDR3 sequence is 16 residues long. With V trimmed by 3 bases and J by 6 bases, 9 bases remained unmatched. CDR1 and CDR2 (germline): SEHNR, FQNEAQ (reference sequence). The specimen was PBMCs from blood, collected approximately 5 days after vaccination. The chain links TRBV7-9 to TRBJ2-3, with 10 bases aligning to TRBD1. This TCR was sampled from a man aged 50 or older who received an inactivated influenza vaccine. The CDR3 loop is CASSFPPGTGADTQYF. CDR3 nucleotide sequence: TGTGCCAGCAGCTTTCCCCCCGGGACAGGGGCCGATACGCAGTATTTT.